This passage covers 27 T cell receptor beta chains from one sample sequenced in a study of spatial heterogeneity in lung cancer. TCRdb fed the 5' RACE reads into MiXCR, producing one record per CDR3 protein. This table holds some 40,000 distinct CDR3 sequences, 3% to 3.5% found once. Time point reported: sample taken at primary tumor resection. The sequences come from normal lung tissue next to the tumor, collected at surgery. These receptors all come from a male donor with early-stage non-small cell lung cancer.

Many counts were recorded for this clonotype. The V gene is TRBV12-3 or TRBV12-4, the J gene TRBJ2-4, with D unclear. The germline V and J ends were trimmed by 5 bases and 0 bases, with 23 bases remaining between them. The CDR3 has 19 amino acids. As DNA, the CDR3 is TGTGCCAGCAGTACCCCCGCCGGCCTAGGACCATTAGCCAAAAACATTCAGTACTTC. Translated: CASSTPAGLGPLAKNIQYF.

This clonotype has at least ten counts. The rearrangement joins TRBV6-1 to TRBJ1-1; tentative D call: TRBD1 (6 bases). The CDR3 spans 13 residues. V shed 7 bases and J shed 4 bases, with 13 bases lying between them. In germline, CDR1 is MNHNS, CDR2 SASEGT. This CDR3 is CASIAGGGTEAFF. CDR3 nucleotide sequence: TGTGCCAGCATTGCCGGGGGCGGCACTGAAGCTTTCTTT.

Many counts were recorded for this clonotype. The chain joins TRBV3-1 to TRBJ1-5; no definite D call. The CDR3 is 13 amino acids. V was shortened by 2 bases and J by 4 bases, with 6 bases between the two germline ends. Germline loops: CDR1 LGHDT, CDR2 YNNKEL (reference sequence). The CDR3: CASSQQRNQPQHF. CDR3 bases: TGTGCCAGCAGCCAACAAAGGAATCAGCCCCAGCATTTT. The full variable domain, rest sourced from reference TRBV3-1 and TRBJ1-5, is DTAVSQTPKYLVTQMGNDKSIKCEQNLGHDTMYWYKQDSKKFLKIMFSYNNKELIINETVPNRFSPKSPDKAHLNLHINSLELGDSAVYFCASSQQRNQPQHFGDGTRLSIL.

This clonotype was picked up many times. The chain links TRBV7-8 to TRBJ1-2; D is ambiguous. Germline CDR1 is SGHVS and CDR2 is FQNEAQ. This CDR3 spans 13 amino acids. With 0 bases removed from V and 2 bases from J, the gap between germline ends came to 4 bases. CDR3 protein: CASSLAVNYGYTF. CDR3 DNA sequence: TGTGCCAGCAGCTTAGCAGTGAACTATGGCTACACCTTC.

In its sample, this clonotype was seen many times. V usage is TRBV12-3 or TRBV12-4 and J usage is TRBJ1-1; D call uncertain. Trimming removed 2 bases at V and 1 base at J, with 5 bases between. The length of the CDR3 is 13 residues. CDR3 sequence reads: CASSLFENTEAFF. The CDR3 nucleotides are TGTGCCAGCAGTTTATTCGAGAACACTGAAGCTTTCTTT.

This clonotype was picked up many times. This CDR3 reads CASSPGPGSTYEQYF. CDR3 bases: TGTGCCAGCAGCCCGGGACCGGGTTCCACCTACGAGCAGTACTTC. V is TRBV7-2 and J is TRBJ2-7; D tentatively reads TRBD1 or TRBD2 (5 bases each). The germline V gene has CDR1 SGHTA and CDR2 FQGNSA. Between the trimmed V and J ends, which lost 5 bases and 2 bases, there was a span of 16 bases. The CDR3 is made up of 15 amino acids.

This clonotype was seen repeatedly, ten times or more. The gene calls are TRBV10-1 and TRBJ2-2; the D gene is possibly TRBD2 (6 bases). The CDR3 is 14 amino acids. Germline V gene sequence: CDR1 WNHNN, CDR2 SYGVQD (reference sequence). With 5 bases removed from V and 4 bases from J, the gap between germline ends came to 11 bases. The CDR3 spells CASSLSGLTGELFF. CDR3 in DNA: TGCGCCAGCAGTTTATCGGGACTCACCGGGGAGCTGTTTTTT.

This clonotype was picked up many times. The genes are TRBV28 and TRBJ2-7; D is perhaps TRBD1 or TRBD2 (5 bases each). V shed 6 bases and J shed 6 bases, with 21 bases lying between them. The germline V gene has CDR1 MDHEN and CDR2 SYDVKM. This CDR3 contains 15 residues. The CDR3 DNA sequence: TGTGCCAGCAGACCCCTGGGGGAACCTCGCAGCGAGCAGTACTTC. Translated, it gives CASRPLGEPRSEQYF. The complete variable domain, with remaining parts taken from reference TRBV28 and TRBJ2-7, reads DVKVTQSSRYLVKRTGEKVFLECVQDMDHENMFWYRQDPGLGLRLIYFSYDVKMKEKGDIPEGYSVSREKKERFSLILESASTNQTSMYLCASRPLGEPRSEQYFGPGTRLTVT.

This clonotype was detected many times. This chain joins TRBV27 and TRBJ2-1; the D gene is possibly TRBD2 (5 bases). The CDR3 spans 15 residues. V was trimmed by 3 bases and J by 1 base, leaving 10 bases between them. Germline CDR1 is MNHEY and CDR2 is SMNVEV (reference sequence). The CDR3 nucleotides are TGTGCCAGCAGTTTTCGGGAACTATCCTACAATGAGCAGTTCTTC. This sequence encodes CASSFRELSYNEQFF.

In this sample, this clonotype turned up many times. The chain uses TRBV7-8 and TRBJ2-2; D remains unclear. The V gene's germline CDR1 is SGHVS and CDR2 FQNEAQ. The CDR3 runs to 10 residues. The V end was cut by 8 bases, the J end by 6 bases, with 4 bases between. For the CDR3, the DNA is TGTGCCAGCGGGGCCGGGGAGCTGTTTTTT. Translation gives CASGAGELFF.

This chain links TRBV20-1 with TRBJ2-7; D possibly corresponds to TRBD2 (7 bases). Germline CDR1 reads DFQATT; CDR2 reads SNEGSKA (reference sequence). The V end lost 6 bases, the J end lost 5 bases, and 20 bases lay between the germline ends. The CDR3 is made up of 14 amino acids. The chain's CDR3 is CSAGGGRVMDEQYF. CDR3 sequence (DNA): TGCAGTGCGGGCGGGGGCAGGGTAATGGACGAGCAGTACTTC.

This clonotype was detected many times. The rearrangement joins TRBV2 to TRBJ2-7, with 11 nucleotides matching TRBD2. With 5 bases clipped from V and 7 bases from J, the junction kept 7 bases outside the gene matches. CDR1 is SNHLY and CDR2 is FYNNEI in the germline V gene. The CDR3 length is 14 residues. The CDR3 nucleotides read TGTGCCAGCAGTCCACTAGCGGGAGTGGGTGAGCAGTACTTC. Protein sequence: CASSPLAGVGEQYF.

This clonotype came up many times. This chain joins TRBV29-1 and TRBJ2-5; D call uncertain. Per the germline V gene, CDR1 is SQVTM and CDR2 is ANQGSEA. CDR3 size: 14 residues. Trimming took 5 bases from V and 3 from J, leaving 16 bases between them. The CDR3 loop is CSVLASDRKETQYF. The CDR3 DNA sequence: TGCAGCGTTTTAGCCTCCGATAGGAAAGAGACCCAGTACTTC.

This clonotype was seen ten or more times. The gene calls are TRBV4-1 and TRBJ2-7; 9 bases line up with TRBD1. The CDR3 extends over 14 amino acids. CDR1 and CDR2 from the germline V gene are MGHRA and YSYEKL. Trimming cost V 1 base and J 3 bases; bases outside gene matches: 1. The CDR3 bases are TGCGCCAGCAGCCAAGGACAGGGGGTCTACGAGCAGTACTTC. This translates into CASSQGQGVYEQYF.

The rearrangement uses TRBV29-1 and TRBJ2-1, with 7 positions matching TRBD1. This CDR3 region has 15 residues. CDR1 is SQVTM, CDR2 ANQGSEA, per germline. With V trimmed by 3 bases and J by 5 bases, 10 bases remained unmatched. The CDR3, as DNA: TGCAGCGTTGAGATAGCAGGGGGTAGGGACAATGAGCAGTTCTTC. Translation: CSVEIAGGRDNEQFF.

The table lists this clonotype with many counts. A read error may account for a junction end that differs from germline. V usage is TRBV7-2 and J usage is TRBJ2-3, with 12 bases aligning to TRBD2. The CDR3 extends over 12 amino acids. The germline V gene has CDR1 SGHTA and CDR2 FQGNSA. In DNA form, the CDR3 reads TGTGCCAGCAGCTTTTCTAGCGGGGGGGCGAATTTT. Amino acid sequence: CASSFSSGGANF. The full variable domain, in which reference TRBV7-2 and TRBJ2-3 provide the parts outside the CDR3, is GAGVSQSPSNKVTEKGKDVELRCDPISGHTALYWYRQSLGQGLEFLIYFQGNSAPDKSGLPSDRFSAERTGGSVSTLTIQRTQQEDSAVYLCASSFSSGGANFGPGTRLTVL.

This clonotype was seen ten or more times. The V call is TRBV5-1, the J call TRBJ1-4; 7 bases line up with TRBD1. V shed 4 bases, J shed 3 bases, and the junction held 6 bases outside the gene matches. Per the germline V gene, CDR1 is SGHRS and CDR2 is YFSETQ. The CDR3 is 15 residues long. CDR3 sequence: CASSVTGHPNEKLFF. The CDR3 DNA sequence: TGCGCCAGCAGCGTGACAGGGCACCCTAATGAAAAACTGTTTTTT.

This clonotype occurred many times. The chain couples TRBV7-2 to TRBJ2-1, with 7 positions matching TRBD2. Germline V gene data show CDR1 as SGHTA and CDR2 as FQGNSA. V shed 1 base and J 2 bases; nucleotides not matched to a gene: 2. This CDR3 has 15 residues. CDR3 coding DNA: TGTGCCAGCAGCTTAGGTGGACTAGCCTACAATGAGCAGTTCTTC. Its protein is CASSLGGLAYNEQFF. Full variable domain (outside the CDR3, taken from reference TRBV7-2 and TRBJ2-1): GAGVSQSPSNKVTEKGKDVELRCDPISGHTALYWYRQSLGQGLEFLIYFQGNSAPDKSGLPSDRFSAERTGGSVSTLTIQRTQQEDSAVYLCASSLGGLAYNEQFFGPGTRLTVL.

This clonotype was seen ten or more times. The chain recombines TRBV6-2 or TRBV6-3 with TRBJ2-2; D might be TRBD2 (5 bases). The V and J ends lost 1 base and 5 bases respectively, with 11 bases between them. The V gene's germline CDR1 is MNHEY and CDR2 SVGEGT. This CDR3 contains 15 residues. The CDR3, as DNA: TGTGCCAGCAGTTACTGGGTAGCGCCAACCGGGGAGCTGTTTTTT. Residues: CASSYWVAPTGELFF.

This clonotype has ten or more counts. The chain joins TRBV9 to TRBJ2-6; D perhaps matches TRBD2 (5 bases). V gave up 2 bases and J gave up 0 bases, with 6 bases separating them. Germline loops: CDR1 SGDLS, CDR2 YYNGEE. The CDR3 contains 15 residues. For the CDR3, the DNA is TGTGCCAGCAGCGTCGGGGTCTCTGGGGCCAACGTCCTGACTTTC. Protein sequence: CASSVGVSGANVLTF.

This clonotype was seen repeatedly, ten times or more. The chain uses TRBV24-1 and TRBJ1-1, with D unclear. The CDR3 runs 12 residues. V lost 5 bases to trimming and J lost 3 bases, with 6 bases between them. The V gene's germline CDR1 is KGHDR and CDR2 SFDVKD. CDR3 coding DNA: TGTGCCACCAGTGCCCGGGACACTGAAGCTTTCTTT. Protein product: CATSARDTEAFF.

This clonotype was seen repeatedly, ten times or more. V is TRBV27 and J is TRBJ2-3; perhaps TRBD1 as D (6 bases). The CDR3 is 16 amino acids. Per germline, CDR1 MNHEY and CDR2 SMNVEV (reference sequence). V was clipped by 2 bases and J by 4 bases, with 16 bases between them. The CDR3 sequence is CASSLRPGELPDTQYF. The CDR3 DNA is TGTGCCAGCAGTTTACGTCCAGGGGAATTACCAGATACGCAGTATTTT.

This clonotype showed up many times. The chain employs TRBV13 and TRBJ1-1, with TRBD1 identical over 10 bases. V gave up 2 bases and J gave up 3 bases; unmatched junction bases: 6. The CDR3 is 16 amino acids. Looked up from germline, CDR1 is PRHDT and CDR2 is FYEKMQ (reference sequence). As DNA, the CDR3 is TGTGCCAGCAGCTTACCCCGGACAGGGGGGGACACTGAAGCTTTCTTT. Amino acids: CASSLPRTGGDTEAFF.

The chain is built from TRBV2 and TRBJ1-6; possibly TRBD1 for D (6 bases). The CDR3 has 14 amino acids. CDR1 and CDR2 from the germline V gene are SNHLY and FYNNEI. With 3 bases removed from V and 11 bases from J, the gap between germline ends came to 14 bases. Here the CDR3 reads CASSEPGEGAPLHF. The CDR3 DNA sequence: TGTGCCAGCAGTGAGCCAGGTGAGGGGGCACCCCTCCACTTT.

This clonotype has a count of ten or more. The chain joins TRBV28 to TRBJ1-6, with TRBD1 as a possible D gene (6 bases). The CDR3 covers 13 residues. The V gene's germline CDR1 is MDHEN and CDR2 SYDVKM. Trimming removed 6 bases at V and 9 bases at J, with 12 bases between. CDR3 DNA: TGTGCCAGCAGGATAAACAGGGTTTCACCCCTCCACTTT. Amino acids: CASRINRVSPLHF.

This clonotype has at least ten counts. The chain couples TRBV12-3 or TRBV12-4 to TRBJ1-5; D might be TRBD1 (6 bases). Trimming pared 2 bases from V and 2 bases from J, leaving 16 bases between. This CDR3 is built from 17 residues. The DNA of the CDR3 is TGTGCCAGCAGTTTACACAGGGAGGCTGGACGCAATCAGCCCCAGCATTTT. This encodes CASSLHREAGRNQPQHF.

This clonotype was found many times. This chain joins TRBV12-3 or TRBV12-4 and TRBJ1-2; D possibly corresponds to TRBD1 (6 bases). V gave up 2 bases and J gave up 7 bases, with 8 bases separating them. The length of the CDR3 is 12 residues. In DNA, the CDR3 is TGTGCCAGCAGTTTATGGGGGGCTGGCTACACCTTC. As protein: CASSLWGAGYTF.